These T cell receptor beta chains were read from a single sample in a study of CD8+ T cells in alopecia areata. Some clones are missing from TCRdb's copy, which holds only in-frame ones; the method was immunoSEQ multiplex PCR. This repertoire shows some 120,000 clones, approximately 58% found once; its top ten account for 4.5%. The starting material was CD4+ T cells sorted from blood, obtained at week 0. The receptors stem from a human donor with alopecia areata. Both conserved end residues are trimmed from each CDR3. Each record gives: V gene, J gene, D gene, CDR3 protein. D genes are given only for firm matches.

TRBV30	TRBJ1-1	.	AWSVRESTEAF
TRBV29-1	TRBJ1-4	.	SVIGPTTNEKLF
TRBV7-9	TRBJ1-4	.	ASSFIERTTKLF
TRBV7-2	TRBJ2-7	TRBD2	ASSLASSGGAYEQY
TRBV11-2	TRBJ1-3	.	ASSSLHGNTIY
TRBV6-6	TRBJ1-2	.	ASSYSQGNYGYT
TRBV18	TRBJ2-3	.	ASSSLSTDTQY
TRBV4-3	TRBJ2-2	TRBD1	ASSQGHRGDTGELF
TRBV2	TRBJ1-2	TRBD1	ASSEAGQGYRYT
TRBV7-6	TRBJ2-7	.	ASSLGNRAEQY
TRBV6-1	TRBJ2-7	.	ASTIGLGADEQY
TRBV18	TRBJ1-3	.	ASSPQRGEGNTIY
TRBV4-3	TRBJ2-7	.	ASSQGQDGAYEQY
TRBV6-1	TRBJ1-4	TRBD1	ASKPGQSNEKLF
TRBV5-1	TRBJ2-3	.	ASSSGGVDTQY